This T cell receptor (beta chain) is drawn from a study of T cells in Graves' hyperthyroidism and ophthalmopathy. This clonotype came up a few times. CDR3 length equals 18 residues. Germline values: CDR1 ENHRY, CDR2 SYGVKD. Trimming removed 0 bases at V and 8 bases at J, with 25 bases between. If no ophthalmopathy progression occurred within 18 months, Graves' hyperthyroidism was stable. Patients aged 18 to 65 had newly diagnosed hyperthyroidism that had lasted under 2 months. Patients showing uncontrolled infection, other autoimmune disease, pregnancy or lactation were ineligible. Using RNA transcripts as the source, TCR beta CDR3 regions were amplified. HTBI primers drove first-round RT-PCR of the TCR CDR3. TCRdb used MiXCR to reprocess the multiplex PCR reads, holding one entry per CDR3 protein. The profile shows around 440,000 distinct CDR3 sequences, approximately 14% of them singletons.

The chain recombines TRBV10-3 with TRBJ1-2, with D maybe TRBD1 (5 bases). The receptor was isolated from a young woman with Graves' hyperthyroidism. The sequenced sample was blood. The CDR3 DNA follows: TGTGCCATCAGTGAGTCGAAGGATGGTGCAGGGATTAAACGCGGCTACACCTTC. This translates into CAISESKDGAGIKRGYTF.